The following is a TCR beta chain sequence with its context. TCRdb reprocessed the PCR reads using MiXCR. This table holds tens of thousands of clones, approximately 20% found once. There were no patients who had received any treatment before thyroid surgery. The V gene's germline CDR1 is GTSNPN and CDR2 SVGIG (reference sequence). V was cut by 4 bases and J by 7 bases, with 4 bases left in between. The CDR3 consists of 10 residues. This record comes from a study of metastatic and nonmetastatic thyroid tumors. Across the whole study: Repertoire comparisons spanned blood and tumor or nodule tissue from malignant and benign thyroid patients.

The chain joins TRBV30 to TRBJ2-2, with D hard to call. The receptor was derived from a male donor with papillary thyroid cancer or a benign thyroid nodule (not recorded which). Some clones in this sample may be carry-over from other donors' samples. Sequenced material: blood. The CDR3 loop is CAWIHGELFF. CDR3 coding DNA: TGTGCCTGGATCCACGGGGAGCTGTTTTTT.